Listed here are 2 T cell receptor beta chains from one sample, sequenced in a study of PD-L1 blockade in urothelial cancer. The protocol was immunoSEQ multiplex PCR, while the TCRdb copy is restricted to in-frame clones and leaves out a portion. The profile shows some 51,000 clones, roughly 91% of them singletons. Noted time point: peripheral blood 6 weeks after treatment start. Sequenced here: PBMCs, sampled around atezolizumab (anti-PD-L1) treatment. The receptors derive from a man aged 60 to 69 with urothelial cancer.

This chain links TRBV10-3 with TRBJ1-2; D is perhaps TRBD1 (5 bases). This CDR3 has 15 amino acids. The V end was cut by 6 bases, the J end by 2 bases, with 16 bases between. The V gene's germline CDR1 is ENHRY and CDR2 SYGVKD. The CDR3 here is CAISYSPRENYGYTF. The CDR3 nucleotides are TGTGCCATCAGCTACTCCCCCAGGGAAAACTATGGCTACACCTTC.

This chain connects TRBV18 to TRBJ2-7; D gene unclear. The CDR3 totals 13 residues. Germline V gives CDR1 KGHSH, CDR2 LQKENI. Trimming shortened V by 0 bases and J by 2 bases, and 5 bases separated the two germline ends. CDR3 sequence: CASSPPLTYEQYF. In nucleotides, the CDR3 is TGTGCCAGCTCACCACCGTTAACCTACGAGCAGTACTTC.